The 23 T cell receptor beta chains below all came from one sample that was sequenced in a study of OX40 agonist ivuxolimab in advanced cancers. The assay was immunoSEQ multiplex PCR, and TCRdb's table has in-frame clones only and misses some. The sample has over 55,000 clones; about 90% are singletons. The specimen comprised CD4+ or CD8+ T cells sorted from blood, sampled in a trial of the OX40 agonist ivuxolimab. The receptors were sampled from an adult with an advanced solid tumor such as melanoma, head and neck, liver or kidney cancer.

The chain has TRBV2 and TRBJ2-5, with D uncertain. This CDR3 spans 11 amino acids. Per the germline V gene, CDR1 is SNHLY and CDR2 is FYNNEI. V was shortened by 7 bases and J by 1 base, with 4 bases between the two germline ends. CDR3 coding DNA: TGTGCCAGCACAAGCCAAGAGACCCAGTACTTC. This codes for CASTSQETQYF.

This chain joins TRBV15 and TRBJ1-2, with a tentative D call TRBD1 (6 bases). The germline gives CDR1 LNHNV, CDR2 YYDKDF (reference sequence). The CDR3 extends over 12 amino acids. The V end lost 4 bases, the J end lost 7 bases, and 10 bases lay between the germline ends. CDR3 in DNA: TGTGCCACCAGCACTGGGGGGCGTGGCTACACCTTC. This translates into CATSTGGRGYTF.

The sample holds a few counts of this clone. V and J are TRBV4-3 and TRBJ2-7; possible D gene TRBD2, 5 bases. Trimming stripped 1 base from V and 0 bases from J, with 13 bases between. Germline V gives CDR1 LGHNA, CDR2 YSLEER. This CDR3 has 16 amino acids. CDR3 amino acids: CASSQAWRVYSYEQYF. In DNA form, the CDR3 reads TGCGCCAGCAGCCAAGCTTGGCGGGTCTACTCCTACGAGCAGTACTTC.

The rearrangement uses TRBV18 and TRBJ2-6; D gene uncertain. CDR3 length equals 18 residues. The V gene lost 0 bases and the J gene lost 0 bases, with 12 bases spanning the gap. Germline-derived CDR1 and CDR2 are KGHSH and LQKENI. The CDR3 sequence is CASSPPRGLSSGANVLTF. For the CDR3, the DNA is TGTGCCAGCTCACCACCGAGAGGTCTAAGCTCTGGGGCCAACGTCCTGACTTTC.

CDR3 bases: TGTGCCAGCAGCCCGGGATTGGACAGGGGGTTCGCCGGGGAGCTGTTTTTT. This encodes CASSPGLDRGFAGELFF. The V and J genes are TRBV5-4 and TRBJ2-2; 10 nucleotides agree with TRBD1. Germline trimming cut 4 bases from V and 6 bases from J; bases unmatched to any gene: 12. Per germline, CDR1 SGHNT and CDR2 YYREEE (reference sequence). This CDR3 has 17 amino acids.

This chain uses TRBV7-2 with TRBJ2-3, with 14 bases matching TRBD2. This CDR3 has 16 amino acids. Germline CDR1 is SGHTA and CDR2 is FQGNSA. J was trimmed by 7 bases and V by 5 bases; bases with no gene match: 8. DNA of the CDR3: TGTGCCAGCAGCCTAACGGGGACTAGCGGGAGTAATACGCAGTATTTT. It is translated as CASSLTGTSGSNTQYF.

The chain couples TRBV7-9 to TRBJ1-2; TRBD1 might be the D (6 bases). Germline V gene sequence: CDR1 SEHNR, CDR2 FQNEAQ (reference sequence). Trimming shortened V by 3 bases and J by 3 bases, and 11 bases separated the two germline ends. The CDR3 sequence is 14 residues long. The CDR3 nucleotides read TGTGCCAGCAGCTTCCGCAGGGGCGACTATGGCTACACCTTC. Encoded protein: CASSFRRGDYGYTF.

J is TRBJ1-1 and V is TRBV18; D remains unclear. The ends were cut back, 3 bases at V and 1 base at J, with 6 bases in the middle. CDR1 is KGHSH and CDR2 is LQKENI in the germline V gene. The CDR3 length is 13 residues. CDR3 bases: TGTGCCAGCTCACCTGGGCGGAACACTGAAGCTTTCTTT. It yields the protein CASSPGRNTEAFF.

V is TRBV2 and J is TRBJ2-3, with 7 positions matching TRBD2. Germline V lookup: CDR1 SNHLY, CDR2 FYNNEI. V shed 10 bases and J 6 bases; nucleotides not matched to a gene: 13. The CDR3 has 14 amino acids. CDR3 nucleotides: TGTGCCACCACAAGGAGGGAGGGATGGGATACGCAGTATTTT. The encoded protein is CATTRREGWDTQYF.

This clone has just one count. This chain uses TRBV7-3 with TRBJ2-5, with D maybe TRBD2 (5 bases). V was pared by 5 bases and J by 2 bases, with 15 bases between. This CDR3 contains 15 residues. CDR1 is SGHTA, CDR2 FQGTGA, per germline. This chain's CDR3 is CASSPAGAVQETQYF. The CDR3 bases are TGTGCCAGCAGCCCCGCCGGAGCGGTACAAGAGACCCAGTACTTC.

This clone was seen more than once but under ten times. CDR3 sequence (DNA): TGTGCCAGCAGCTTGACCGAGGGTGGCGAGCAGTACTTC. Protein product: CASSLTEGGEQYF. The gene calls are TRBV7-2 and TRBJ2-7; TRBD2 is a possible D gene (5 bases). Germline V gene lookup returns CDR1 SGHTA and CDR2 FQGNSA. This CDR3 spans 13 amino acids. The V end was cut by 3 bases, the J end by 6 bases, with 12 bases between.

CDR3 sequence reads: CASSRDSQETQYF. The CDR3 nucleotides read TGTGCCAGCAGCCGCGACAGTCAAGAGACCCAGTACTTC. The chain carries TRBV7-3 and TRBJ2-5; perhaps TRBD1 as D (5 bases). Trimming removed 5 bases from V and 2 bases from J, with 9 bases in between. The CDR3 extends over 13 amino acids. Looked up from germline, CDR1 is SGHTA and CDR2 is FQGTGA.

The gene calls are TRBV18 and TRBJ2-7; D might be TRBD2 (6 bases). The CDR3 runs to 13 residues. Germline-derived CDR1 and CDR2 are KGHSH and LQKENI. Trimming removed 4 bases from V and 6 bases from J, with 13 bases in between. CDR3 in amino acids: CASSRDSRSEQYF. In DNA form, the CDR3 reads TGTGCCAGCTCACGGGACTCCCGATCCGAGCAGTACTTC.

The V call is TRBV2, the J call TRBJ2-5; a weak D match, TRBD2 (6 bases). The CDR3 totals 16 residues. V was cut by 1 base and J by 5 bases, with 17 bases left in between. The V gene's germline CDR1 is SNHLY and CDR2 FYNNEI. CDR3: CASSEERSGRGETQYF. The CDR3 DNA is TGTGCCAGCAGTGAAGAAAGGAGCGGCCGGGGGGAGACCCAGTACTTC.

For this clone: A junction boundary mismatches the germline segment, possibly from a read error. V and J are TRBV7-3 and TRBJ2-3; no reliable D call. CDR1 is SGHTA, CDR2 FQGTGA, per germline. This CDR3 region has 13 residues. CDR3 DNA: TGTGCCAGCAGCTTAACGCCCGGAAATCCTATCCATTTT. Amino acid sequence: CASSLTPGNPIHF.

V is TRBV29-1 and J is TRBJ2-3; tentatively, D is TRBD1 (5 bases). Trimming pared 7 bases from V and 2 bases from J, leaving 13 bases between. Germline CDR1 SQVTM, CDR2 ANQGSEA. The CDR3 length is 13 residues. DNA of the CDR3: TGCAGCGCCAAGGGGTCCTCCACAGATACGCAGTATTTT. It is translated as CSAKGSSTDTQYF.

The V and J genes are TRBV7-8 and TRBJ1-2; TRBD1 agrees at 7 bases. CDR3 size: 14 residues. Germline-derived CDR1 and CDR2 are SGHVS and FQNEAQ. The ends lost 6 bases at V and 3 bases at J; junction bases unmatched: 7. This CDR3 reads CASSLTGLDYGYTF. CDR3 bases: TGTGCCAGCAGTCTGACAGGGCTGGACTATGGCTACACCTTC.

The CDR3, as DNA: TGTGCCAGCAGCGGAGGACAGGGGATAAATCAGCCCCAGCATTTT. This sequence encodes CASSGGQGINQPQHF. The chain couples TRBV7-2 to TRBJ1-5, with 9 bases aligning to TRBD1. CDR1 and CDR2 from the germline V gene are SGHTA and FQGNSA. Trimming at V came to 5 bases and at J to 4 bases, leaving 6 bases not matched to a gene. CDR3 size: 15 residues. The full variable domain, its missing parts supplied by reference TRBV7-2 and TRBJ1-5, is GAGVSQSPSNKVTEKGKDVELRCDPISGHTALYWYRQSLGQGLEFLIYFQGNSAPDKSGLPSDRFSAERTGGSVSTLTIQRTQQEDSAVYLCASSGGQGINQPQHFGDGTRLSIL.

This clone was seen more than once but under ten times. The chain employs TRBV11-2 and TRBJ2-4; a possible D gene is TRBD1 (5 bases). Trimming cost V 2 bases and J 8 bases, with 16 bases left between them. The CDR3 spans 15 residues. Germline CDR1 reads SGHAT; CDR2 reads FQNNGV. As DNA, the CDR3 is TGTGCCAGCAGCTTATTCCCCGGACAATTGGACATTCAGTACTTC. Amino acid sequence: CASSLFPGQLDIQYF.

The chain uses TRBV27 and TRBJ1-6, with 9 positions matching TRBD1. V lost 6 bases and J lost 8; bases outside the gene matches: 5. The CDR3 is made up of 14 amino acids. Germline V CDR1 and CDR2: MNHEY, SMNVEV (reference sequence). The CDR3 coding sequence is TGTGCCAGCAGACAGGGGGCTAGGGATTCACCCCTCCACTTT. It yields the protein CASRQGARDSPLHF.

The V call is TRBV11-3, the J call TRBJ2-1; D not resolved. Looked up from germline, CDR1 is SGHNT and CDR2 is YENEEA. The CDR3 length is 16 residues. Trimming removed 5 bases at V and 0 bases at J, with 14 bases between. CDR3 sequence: CASSEYLLSSYNEQFF. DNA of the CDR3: TGTGCCAGCAGCGAGTACCTCCTGAGCTCCTACAATGAGCAGTTCTTC.

CDR3 loop: CASSARESNQPQHF. The CDR3, as DNA: TGTGCCAGCAGCGCCAGGGAGAGCAATCAGCCCCAGCATTTT. This chain joins TRBV5-6 and TRBJ1-5; perhaps TRBD1 as D (5 bases). Looked up from germline, CDR1 is SGHDT and CDR2 is YYEEEE. The CDR3 is 14 residues long. V lost 4 bases and J 1 base, leaving 9 bases between the germline ends.

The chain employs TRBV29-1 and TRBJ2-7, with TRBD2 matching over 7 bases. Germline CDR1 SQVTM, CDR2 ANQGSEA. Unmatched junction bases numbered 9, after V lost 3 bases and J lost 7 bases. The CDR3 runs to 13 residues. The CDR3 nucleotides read TGCAGCGTTGAGTTAACTAGCGAGTCAGAGCAGTACTTC. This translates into CSVELTSESEQYF.